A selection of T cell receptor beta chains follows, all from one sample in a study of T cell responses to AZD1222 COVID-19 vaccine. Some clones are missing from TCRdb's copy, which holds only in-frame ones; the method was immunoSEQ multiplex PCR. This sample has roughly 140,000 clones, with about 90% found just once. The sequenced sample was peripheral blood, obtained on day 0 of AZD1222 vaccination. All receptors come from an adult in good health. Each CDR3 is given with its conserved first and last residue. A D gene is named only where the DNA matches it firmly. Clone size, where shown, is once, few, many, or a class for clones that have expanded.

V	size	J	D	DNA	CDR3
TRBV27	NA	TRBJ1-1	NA	TGTGCCAGCAGTTCCCGCCTGGGGGGGTCGGGCACTGAAGCTTTCTTT	CASSSRLGGSGTEAFF
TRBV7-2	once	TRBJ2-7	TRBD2	TGTGCCAGCAGCCCCCTGACTAGCGGCTCCGGCGAGCAGTACTTC	CASSPLTSGSGEQYF
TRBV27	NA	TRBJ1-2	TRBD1	TGTGCCAGCAGTTTTCGTCGGGACAGCTACTATGGCTACACCTTC	CASSFRRDSYYGYTF
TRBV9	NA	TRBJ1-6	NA	TGTGCCAGCAGCGGCGGACAGCCCTCCTATAATTCACCCCTCCACTTT	CASSGGQPSYNSPLHF
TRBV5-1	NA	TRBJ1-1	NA	TGCGCCAGCAGCCTCTACAGGTTCGAGCGCACTGAAGCTTTCTTT	CASSLYRFERTEAFF
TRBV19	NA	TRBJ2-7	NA	TGTGCCAGTAGTATGCCTACAGGCCCTGAGCAGTACTTC	CASSMPTGPEQYF
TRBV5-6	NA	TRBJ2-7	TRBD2	TGTGCCAGCAGCTTGGCCGGGGTAGCGGGAAGGGGTACGACGCAGTACTTC	CASSLAGVAGRGTTQYF
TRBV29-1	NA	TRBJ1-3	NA	TGCAGCGTTGGGAACTCTGGAAACACCATATATTTT	CSVGNSGNTIYF
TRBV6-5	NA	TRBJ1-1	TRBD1	TGTGCCACCAAGGACAGGGAGGGAGGGAACACTGAAGCTTTCTTT	CATKDREGGNTEAFF
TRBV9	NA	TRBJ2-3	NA	TGTGCCAGCAGCGTAGACAACGGGGGCACAGATACGCAGTATTTT	CASSVDNGGTDTQYF
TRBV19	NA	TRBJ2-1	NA	TGTGCCAGTAGTTCCTGGGGGGGGGCCCCTGCGGGGGAGCAGTTCTTC	CASSSWGGAPAGEQFF
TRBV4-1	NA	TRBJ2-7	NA	TGCGCCAGCAGCTTGCGGACGGATTCCTACGAGCAGTACTTC	CASSLRTDSYEQYF
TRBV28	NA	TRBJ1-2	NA	TGTGCCAGCAGCTCCTACACCCTGGAGGGCTACACCTTC	CASSSYTLEGYTF
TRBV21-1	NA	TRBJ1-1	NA	TGTGCCAGCAGCCCCCATTTGGGACCCCCAGGCATGAACACTGAAGCTTTCTTT	CASSPHLGPPGMNTEAFF
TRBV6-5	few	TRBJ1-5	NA	TGTGCCAGCAGCGCTTCAGGGGATGGCAATCAGCCCCAGCATTTT	CASSASGDGNQPQHF
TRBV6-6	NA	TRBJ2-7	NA	TGTGCCAGCAGTTACCGCGCCTACGAGCAGTACTTC	CASSYRAYEQYF
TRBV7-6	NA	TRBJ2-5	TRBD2	TGTGCCAGCAGCTTAGGGGGAGGGATTACGAGCCAAGAGACCCAGTACTTC	CASSLGGGITSQETQYF
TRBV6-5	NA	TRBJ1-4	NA	TGTGCCAGCAGTTCGAGGACAGCTTCTAATGAAAAACTGTTTTTT	CASSSRTASNEKLFF
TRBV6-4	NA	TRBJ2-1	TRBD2	TGTGCCAGCAGTGAACGACTAGCGGGATCCAATGAGCAGTTCTTC	CASSERLAGSNEQFF
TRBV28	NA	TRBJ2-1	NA	TGTGCCAGCAGCCTACCCCGGGAACGAACTTACAATGAGCAGTTCTTC	CASSLPRERTYNEQFF
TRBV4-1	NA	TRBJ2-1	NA	TGCGCCAGCAGCCAATCGGTCGGGAGCGCTAAGAATGAGCAGTTCTTC	CASSQSVGSAKNEQFF
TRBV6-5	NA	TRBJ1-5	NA	TGTGCCAGCACATACACAGGGTTTAGCAATCAGCCCCAGCATTTT	CASTYTGFSNQPQHF
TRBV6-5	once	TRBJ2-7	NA	TGTGCCAGCAGTTACGACGGGCCATCCTACGAGCAGTACTTC	CASSYDGPSYEQYF
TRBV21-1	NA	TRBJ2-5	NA	TGTGCCAGCAGCAAACTCATCCCTAGGGAAGAGACCCAGTACTTC	CASSKLIPREETQYF
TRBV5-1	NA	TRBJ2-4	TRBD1	TGCGCCAGCAGCTCTTCAGGGGGTGATCAGTACTTC	CASSSSGGDQYF
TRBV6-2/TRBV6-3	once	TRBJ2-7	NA	TGTGCCAGCAGTTACAGGGCCCTGGGGGAGCAGTACTTC	CASSYRALGEQYF
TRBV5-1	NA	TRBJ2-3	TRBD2	TGCGCCAGCAGCTTACCGGGGACTAGCGGTGGGGGGAATACGCAGTATTTT	CASSLPGTSGGGNTQYF
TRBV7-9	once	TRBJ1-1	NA	TGTGCCAGCAGCCCGGCGCACCACACTGAAGCTTTCTTT	CASSPAHHTEAFF
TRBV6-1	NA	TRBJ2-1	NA	TGTGCCAGCAGTGAGGGTCCAAAGAACGGTGAGCAGTTCTTC	CASSEGPKNGEQFF
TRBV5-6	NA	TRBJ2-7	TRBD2	TGTGCCAGCAGCTTGGGGGTAGCGGGAGTTGTATCCTACGAGCAGTACTTC	CASSLGVAGVVSYEQYF
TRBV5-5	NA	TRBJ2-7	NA	TGTGCCAGCAGCCCATTCAAGGGGGATTACGAGCAGTACTTC	CASSPFKGDYEQYF
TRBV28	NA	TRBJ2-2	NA	TGTGCCAGCAGGCCCGTCCTATTGGCAACCGGGGAGCTGTTTTTT	CASRPVLLATGELFF
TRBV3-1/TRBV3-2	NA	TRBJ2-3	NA	TGTGCCAGCAGCCAACGCCTAGCCTCCACAGATACGCAGTATTTT	CASSQRLASTDTQYF